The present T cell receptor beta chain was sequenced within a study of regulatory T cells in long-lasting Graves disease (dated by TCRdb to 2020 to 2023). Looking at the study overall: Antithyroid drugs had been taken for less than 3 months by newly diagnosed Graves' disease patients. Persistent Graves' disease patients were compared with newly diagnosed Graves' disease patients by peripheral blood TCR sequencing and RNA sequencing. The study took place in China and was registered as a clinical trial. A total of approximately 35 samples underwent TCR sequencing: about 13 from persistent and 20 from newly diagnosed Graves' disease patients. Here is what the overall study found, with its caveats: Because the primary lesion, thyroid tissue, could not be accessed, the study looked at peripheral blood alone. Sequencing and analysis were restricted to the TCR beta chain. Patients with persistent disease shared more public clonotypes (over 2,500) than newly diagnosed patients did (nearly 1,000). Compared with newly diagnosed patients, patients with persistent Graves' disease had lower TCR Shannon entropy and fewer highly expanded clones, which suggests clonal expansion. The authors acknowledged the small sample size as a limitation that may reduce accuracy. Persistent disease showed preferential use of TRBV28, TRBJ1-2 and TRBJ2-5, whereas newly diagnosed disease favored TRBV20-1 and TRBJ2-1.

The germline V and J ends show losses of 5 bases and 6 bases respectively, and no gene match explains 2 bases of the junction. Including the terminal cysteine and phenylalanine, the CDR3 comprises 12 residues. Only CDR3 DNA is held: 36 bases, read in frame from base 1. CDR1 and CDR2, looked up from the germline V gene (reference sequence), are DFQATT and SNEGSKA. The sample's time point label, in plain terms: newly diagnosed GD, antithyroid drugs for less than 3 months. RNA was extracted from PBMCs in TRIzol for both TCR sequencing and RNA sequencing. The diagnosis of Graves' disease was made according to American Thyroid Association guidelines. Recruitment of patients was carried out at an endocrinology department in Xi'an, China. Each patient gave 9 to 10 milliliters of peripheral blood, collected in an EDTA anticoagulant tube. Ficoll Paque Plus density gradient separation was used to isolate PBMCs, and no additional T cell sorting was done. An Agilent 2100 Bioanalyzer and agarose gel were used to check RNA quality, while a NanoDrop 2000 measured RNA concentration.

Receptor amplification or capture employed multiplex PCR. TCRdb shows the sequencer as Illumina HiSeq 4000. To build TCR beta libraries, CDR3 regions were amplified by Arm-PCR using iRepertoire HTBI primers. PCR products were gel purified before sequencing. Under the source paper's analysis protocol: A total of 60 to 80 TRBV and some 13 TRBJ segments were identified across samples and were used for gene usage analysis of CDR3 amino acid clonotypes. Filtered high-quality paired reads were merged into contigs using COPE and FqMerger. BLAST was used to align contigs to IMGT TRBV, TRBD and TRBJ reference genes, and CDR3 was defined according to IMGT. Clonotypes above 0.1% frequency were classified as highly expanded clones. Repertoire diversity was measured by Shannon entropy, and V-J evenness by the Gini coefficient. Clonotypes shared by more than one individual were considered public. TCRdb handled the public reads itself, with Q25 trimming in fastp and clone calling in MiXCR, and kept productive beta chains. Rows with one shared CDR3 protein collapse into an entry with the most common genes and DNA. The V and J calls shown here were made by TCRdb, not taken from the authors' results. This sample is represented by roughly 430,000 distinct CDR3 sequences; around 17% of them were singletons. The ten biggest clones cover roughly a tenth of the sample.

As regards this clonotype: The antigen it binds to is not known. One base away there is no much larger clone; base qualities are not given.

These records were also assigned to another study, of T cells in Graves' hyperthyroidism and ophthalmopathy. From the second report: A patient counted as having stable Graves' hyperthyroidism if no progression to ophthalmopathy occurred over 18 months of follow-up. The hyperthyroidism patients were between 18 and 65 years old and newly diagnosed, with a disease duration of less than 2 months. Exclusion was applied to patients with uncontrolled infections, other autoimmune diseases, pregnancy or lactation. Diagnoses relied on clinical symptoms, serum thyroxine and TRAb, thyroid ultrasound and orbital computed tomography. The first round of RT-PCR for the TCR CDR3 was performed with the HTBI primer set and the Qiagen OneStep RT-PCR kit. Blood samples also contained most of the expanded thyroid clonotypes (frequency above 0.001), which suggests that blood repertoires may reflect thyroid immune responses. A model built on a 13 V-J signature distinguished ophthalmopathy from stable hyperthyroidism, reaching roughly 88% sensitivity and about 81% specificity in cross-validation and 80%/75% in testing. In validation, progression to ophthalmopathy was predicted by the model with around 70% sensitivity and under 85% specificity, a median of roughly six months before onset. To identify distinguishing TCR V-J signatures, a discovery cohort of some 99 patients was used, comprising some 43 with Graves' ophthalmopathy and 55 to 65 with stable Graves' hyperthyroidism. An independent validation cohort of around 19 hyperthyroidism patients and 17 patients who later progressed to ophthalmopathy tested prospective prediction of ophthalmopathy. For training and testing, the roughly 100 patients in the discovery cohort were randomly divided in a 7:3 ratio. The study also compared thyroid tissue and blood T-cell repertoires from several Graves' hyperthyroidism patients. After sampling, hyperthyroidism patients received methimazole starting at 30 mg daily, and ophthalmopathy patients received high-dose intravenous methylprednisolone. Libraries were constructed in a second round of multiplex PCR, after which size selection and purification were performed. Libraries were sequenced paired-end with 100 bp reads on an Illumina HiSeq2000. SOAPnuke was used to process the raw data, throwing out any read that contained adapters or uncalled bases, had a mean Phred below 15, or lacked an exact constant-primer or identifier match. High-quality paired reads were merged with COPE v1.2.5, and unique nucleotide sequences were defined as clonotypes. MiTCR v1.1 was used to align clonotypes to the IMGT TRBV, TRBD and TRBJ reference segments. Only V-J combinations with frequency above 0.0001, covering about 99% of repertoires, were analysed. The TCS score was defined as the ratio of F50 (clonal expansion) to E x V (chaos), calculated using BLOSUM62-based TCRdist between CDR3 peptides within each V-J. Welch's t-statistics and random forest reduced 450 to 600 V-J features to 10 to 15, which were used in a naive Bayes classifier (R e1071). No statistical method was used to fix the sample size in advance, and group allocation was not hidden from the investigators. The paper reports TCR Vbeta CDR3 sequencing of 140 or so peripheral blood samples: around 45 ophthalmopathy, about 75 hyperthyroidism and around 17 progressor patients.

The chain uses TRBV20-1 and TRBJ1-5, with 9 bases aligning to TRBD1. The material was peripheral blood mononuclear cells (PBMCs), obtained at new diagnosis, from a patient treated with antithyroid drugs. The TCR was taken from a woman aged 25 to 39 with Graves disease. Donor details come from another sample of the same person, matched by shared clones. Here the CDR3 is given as CSALQGAQPQHF. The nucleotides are TGCAGTGCTTTACAGGGGGCTCAGCCCCAGCATTTT.